This TCR beta chain is from a study of T cell changes during pregnancy in multiple sclerosis. The V and J ends lost 4 bases and 9 bases, in that order; junction bases with no gene match: 8. The germline V gene encodes CDR1 SGHRS and CDR2 YFSETQ. CDR3 length: 14 amino acids. The assay was immunoSEQ multiplex PCR, and TCRdb's table has in-frame clones only and misses some. The table records around 100,000 clones, roughly nine tenths of them present only once. The sequence was collected from a female donor with multiple sclerosis, enrolled in a pregnancy study. This specimen was peripheral blood, taken after pregnancy. This sequence joins TRBV5-1 and TRBJ2-1, with 9 bases lining up with TRBD2. CDR3 loop: CASSKTSGVGEQFF. CDR3 sequence (DNA): TGCGCCAGCAGCAAGACTAGCGGAGTGGGTGAGCAGTTCTTC.